One sample yielded the 19 T cell receptor beta chains listed below, sequenced in a study of T cell repertoires in cytomegalovirus infection. Each CDR3 protein is one row after TCRdb ran MiXCR on the reads. The data contain more than 650,000 distinct CDR3 sequences, under 40% of them seen just once; the ten biggest clones take up 2.8%. Sequenced: PBMCs. Receptor source: a human donor in good health (CMV status not recorded). Some clones in this sample may be carry-over from other donors' samples.

The chain couples TRBV5-1 to TRBJ2-1, with D tentatively TRBD2 (5 bases). The CDR3 is 15 amino acids. V dropped 7 bases and J dropped 1 base, with 15 bases sitting between them. Germline-derived CDR1 and CDR2 are SGHRS and YFSETQ. The CDR3: CASRGTGNSYNEQFF. Here the CDR3 DNA reads TGCGCCAGCCGAGGTACCGGGAATTCCTACAATGAGCAGTTCTTC.

The V gene is TRBV28, the J gene TRBJ1-2; D may be TRBD1 (5 bases). V was pared by 5 bases and J by 4 bases, with 23 bases between. The germline V gene has CDR1 MDHEN and CDR2 SYDVKM. There are 17 residues in the CDR3. CDR3 protein: CASSPMFLGVSGYGYTF. The CDR3 DNA reads TGTGCCAGCAGTCCCATGTTTCTGGGGGTATCTGGCTATGGCTACACCTTC.

This chain joins TRBV6-8 and TRBJ2-7; perhaps D is TRBD1 or TRBD2 (5 bases each). V shed 3 bases and J shed 0 bases, with 12 bases lying between them. Germline assignment: CDR1 MNHGY and CDR2 SAAAGT. This CDR3 comprises 15 residues. The CDR3, as DNA: TGTGCCAGCAGTTATCGTGGGACGGTCTCCTACGAGCAGTACTTC. It translates to CASSYRGTVSYEQYF.

CDR3 in amino acids: CASSLEAGAHEAFF. CDR3 DNA sequence: TGTGCCAGCAGCTTAGAAGCAGGGGCGCATGAAGCTTTCTTT. The V call is TRBV11-2, the J call TRBJ1-1, with D maybe TRBD1 (6 bases). From germline, CDR1 is SGHAT and CDR2 FQNNGV. Trimming cost V 0 bases and J 7 bases, with 12 bases left between them. The CDR3 contains 14 residues.

The CDR3 here is CASSLVGGISYNEQFF. CDR3 nucleotide sequence: TGTGCCAGCAGCTTGGTGGGGGGAATCTCCTACAATGAGCAGTTCTTC. V is TRBV5-4 and J is TRBJ2-1; TRBD2 might be the D (6 bases). V shed 0 bases and J shed 0 bases, with 10 bases lying between them. Per the germline V gene, CDR1 is SGHNT and CDR2 is YYREEE (reference sequence). This CDR3 has 16 amino acids.

This chain uses TRBV20-1 with TRBJ1-6; 9 bases are shared with TRBD1. The germline V gene encodes CDR1 DFQATT and CDR2 SNEGSKA (reference sequence). J gave up 1 base and V 2 bases, and 3 bases lay outside the gene matches. The CDR3 spans 16 residues. The CDR3 sequence is CSARRTGASYNSPLHF. The CDR3 coding sequence is TGCAGTGCTAGAAGGACAGGGGCATCCTATAATTCACCCCTCCACTTT.

The chain is built from TRBV18 and TRBJ2-3; a weak D match, TRBD1 (5 bases). Germline lookup yields CDR1 KGHSH and CDR2 LQKENI. The CDR3 consists of 15 residues. Trimming shortened V by 2 bases and J by 2 bases, and 11 bases separated the two germline ends. The CDR3 is CASSPVRTTTDTQYF. In DNA, the CDR3 is TGTGCCAGCTCACCAGTCCGGACAACCACAGATACGCAGTATTTT.

The chain has TRBV7-2 and TRBJ1-3; D gene ambiguous. Germline assignment: CDR1 SGHTA and CDR2 FQGNSA. CDR3 length equals 15 residues. The V and J ends lost 5 bases and 0 bases respectively, with 11 bases between them. Here the CDR3 DNA reads TGTGCCAGCAGCCCCCAGGTCTCCTCTGGAAACACCATATATTTT. It is translated as CASSPQVSSGNTIYF.

DNA for the CDR3: TGTGCCAGCAGTACCCTAGGGGGCGGCGGCTATGGCTACACCTTC. It yields the protein CASSTLGGGGYGYTF. The rearrangement joins TRBV6-6 to TRBJ1-2, with TRBD1 identical over 7 bases. Germline CDR1 is MNHNY and CDR2 is SVGAGI (reference sequence). The CDR3 is 15 amino acids. Trimming removed 5 bases from V and 4 bases from J; junction bases left unmatched: 10.

This clonotype was seen a few times. The chain combines TRBV19 with TRBJ1-5; TRBD1 matches at 7 bases. The V and J ends lost 3 bases and 2 bases, in that order; junction bases with no gene match: 4. The CDR3 loop spans 15 amino acids. Germline loops: CDR1 LNHDA, CDR2 SQIVND (reference sequence). In DNA, the CDR3 is TGTGCCAGTAGTATGCAGGGGGGCGGCAATCAGCCCCAGCATTTT. It specifies CASSMQGGGNQPQHF.

There are a few counts of this clonotype. V is TRBV28 and J is TRBJ1-2, with D possibly TRBD1 on 5 matching bases. Trimming cost V 5 bases and J 7 bases, with 8 bases left between them. The CDR3 has 11 amino acids. Germline CDR1 is MDHEN and CDR2 is SYDVKM. The chain's CDR3 is CASSPDSGYTF. The CDR3 bases are TGTGCCAGCAGTCCCGACAGTGGCTACACCTTC.

This clonotype has more than one count but fewer than ten. This chain joins TRBV6-1 and TRBJ2-1, with D perhaps matching TRBD2 (5 bases). V lost 6 bases and J 7 bases, leaving 10 bases between the germline ends. This CDR3 region has 12 residues. Germline V gives CDR1 MNHNS, CDR2 SASEGT. The CDR3: CASRAADNEQFF. In DNA, the CDR3 is TGTGCCAGCAGGGCAGCGGATAATGAGCAGTTCTTC.

The V gene is TRBV5-1, the J gene TRBJ2-1; 9 positions agree with TRBD1. J lost 12 bases, V lost 1 base, and 14 bases had no gene match. This CDR3 has 16 amino acids. The germline gives CDR1 SGHRS, CDR2 YFSETQ. CDR3 in amino acids: CASSLNSRDRELRQFF. DNA of the CDR3: TGCGCCAGCAGCTTGAATAGCCGGGACAGGGAACTGCGGCAGTTCTTC.

The chain recombines TRBV3-1 with TRBJ2-5, with TRBD1 identical over 8 bases. In germline, CDR1 is LGHDT, CDR2 YNNKEL (reference sequence). J gave up 4 bases and V 0 bases, and 7 bases lay outside the gene matches. The CDR3 spans 16 residues. The CDR3 region has the DNA TGTGCCAGCAGCCAAGAGGACAGGGTTTGGGCAGAGACCCAGTACTTC. As protein: CASSQEDRVWAETQYF.

The chain uses TRBV19 and TRBJ1-2; maybe TRBD1 (6 bases). This CDR3 has 13 amino acids. The V and J ends lost 6 bases and 4 bases respectively, with 12 bases between them. Per the germline V gene, CDR1 is LNHDA and CDR2 is SQIVND (reference sequence). The CDR3 loop is CASRLGQSYGYTF. CDR3 DNA: TGTGCCAGTAGACTCGGACAGAGCTATGGCTACACCTTC.

The V and J genes are TRBV24-1 and TRBJ2-1; 7 bases map to TRBD1. Per the germline V gene, CDR1 is KGHDR and CDR2 is SFDVKD. This CDR3 is 16 amino acids long. V lost 9 bases, J lost 0 bases, and 10 bases stayed unmatched. CDR3 amino acids: CATEPGTESSYNEQFF. As DNA, the CDR3 is TGTGCCACCGAACCTGGGACAGAAAGCTCCTACAATGAGCAGTTCTTC.

There are a few counts of this clonotype. DNA of the CDR3: TGTGCCAGCAGCACCGGGACCTGGCCGGAGACCCAGTACTTC. As protein: CASSTGTWPETQYF. This chain uses TRBV11-2 with TRBJ2-5, with D possibly being TRBD1 or TRBD2 (5 bases each). Germline CDR1 SGHAT, CDR2 FQNNGV. The CDR3 is made up of 14 amino acids. V shed 5 bases and J shed 5 bases, with 15 bases lying between them.

This chain links TRBV11-2 with TRBJ2-5; D gene uncertain. There are 15 residues in the CDR3. Germline lookup yields CDR1 SGHAT and CDR2 FQNNGV. V gave up 3 bases and J gave up 5 bases, with 16 bases separating them. The CDR3 region has the DNA TGTGCCAGCAGCTTGGGTACGTCCGTGCCGGAGACCCAGTACTTC. Protein: CASSLGTSVPETQYF. Combining the CDR3 with reference TRBV11-2 and TRBJ2-5 gives the whole variable domain EAGVAQSPRYKIIEKRQSVAFWCNPISGHATLYWYQQILGQGPKLLIQFQNNGVVDDSQLPKDRFSAERLKGVDSTLKIQPAKLEDSAVYLCASSLGTSVPETQYFGPGTRLLVL.

This clonotype has a single count. One end of the junction fails to match germline, which may point to a read error. The chain joins TRBV5-1 to TRBJ2-3; no clear D. The CDR3 contains 17 residues. The germline gives CDR1 SGHRS, CDR2 YFSETQ. The CDR3 sequence: CASSYSRTPIGTDTQYF. CDR3 DNA sequence: TGCGCCAGCAGCTACTCACGGACCCCGATCGGCACTGATACGCAGTATTTT.